Listed below are T cell receptor beta chains from one sample, sequenced in a study of T-cell memory formation after mild COVID-19. TCRdb re-called the 5' RACE reads through MiXCR, storing one row per CDR3 protein. The sample yields 150,000 or so distinct CDR3 sequences, 25% seen once. The sequenced material came from PBMCs or a T cell subset sorted from them (not recorded which). Receptors were obtained from an adult woman who had mild COVID-19 (a few samples of this study predate the infection). Cell type and time point are not known. CDR3s include the opening cysteine and the closing phenylalanine or tryptophan. D genes are given only for firm matches. Only some rows state a clone size, as once, few, many or a class for expanded clones.

d_call j_call clone_size v_call cdr3_aa cdr3_nt
. TRBJ2-7 . TRBV20-1 CSAADMRTSYEQYF TGCAGTGCCGCAGACATGCGAACCTCCTACGAGCAGTACTTC
TRBD2 TRBJ2-1 few TRBV11-2 CASSLRAGGDEQFF TGTGCCAGCAGCTTAAGGGCTGGGGGGGATGAGCAGTTCTTC
. TRBJ2-7 . TRBV14 CASSQETTGYEQYF TGTGCCAGCAGCCAAGAGACCACAGGGTACGAGCAGTACTTC
TRBD2 TRBJ2-1 . TRBV19 CASRTTRGGISYNEQFF TGTGCCAGTAGGACCACCCGCGGGGGAATTTCCTACAATGAGCAGTTCTTC
TRBD2 TRBJ2-3 few TRBV7-8 CASSSSEIAGVVTDTQYF TGTGCCAGCAGCTCCTCCGAAATAGCGGGGGTAGTCACAGATACGCAGTATTTT
. TRBJ2-5 . TRBV2 CASRGPLVAGKETQYF TGTGCCAGCAGGGGTCCCTTAGTCGCGGGAAAAGAGACCCAGTACTTC
. TRBJ2-4 . TRBV12-3/TRBV12-4 CASSLSGSQYF TGTGCCAGCAGTTTATCAGGGTCCCAGTACTTC
. TRBJ1-1 . TRBV6-5 CASLVGGTTEAFF TGTGCCAGCCTGGTAGGAGGGACCACTGAAGCTTTCTTT
. TRBJ2-1 few TRBV5-6 CASGNDGSYNEQFF TGTGCCAGCGGCAACGACGGTTCCTACAATGAGCAGTTCTTC
. TRBJ1-3 . TRBV5-6 CASSTPWGSSGNTIYF TGTGCCAGCAGCACTCCGTGGGGGAGCTCTGGAAACACCATATATTTT
. TRBJ2-1 . TRBV3-1 CASSQVLGDEQFF TGTGCCAGCAGCCAAGTTTTGGGGGATGAGCAGTTCTTC
. TRBJ2-1 . TRBV7-6 CASSLTRGIGDNEQFF TGTGCCAGCAGCTTAACCAGAGGAATAGGCGACAATGAGCAGTTCTTC
. TRBJ2-7 once TRBV20-1 CSASTQGYREGRGYEQYF TGCAGTGCTAGCACACAGGGTTACAGGGAAGGAAGGGGGTACGAGCAGTACTTC